This T cell receptor (beta chain) derives from a study of shared clonotypes between healthy human individuals. Study-level results: Specimens sampled were limited to blood, with tissue repertoires likely differing. Memory subsets generally showed smaller estimated richness than naive subsets did. Few donors limited the genetic and exposure-history diversity represented.

About this clone itself: Its antigen remains unidentified.

The CDR3 is 15 residues long. Looked up from germline, CDR1 is GTSNPN and CDR2 is SVGIG (reference sequence). Trimming took 8 bases from V and 3 from J, leaving 20 bases between them. At a deep level, the assay was run. TCRdb keeps only in-frame clones here, not all; method: immunoSEQ multiplex PCR. Of over 850,000 clones in the sample, around 82% are singletons; the top ten hold more than 0.55%. V is TRBV30 and J is TRBJ2-1, with a tentative D call TRBD1 (6 bases). This receptor was obtained from a young man in good health. Some clones in this sample may be carry-over from other donors' samples. The sequenced material came from memory CD4+ T cells from PBMCs. Subset given: CD45RA-negative fraction. In DNA form, the CDR3 reads TGTGCCCTAGGAGGTAGGGGCAGGGGCTACAATGAGCAGTTCTTC. It encodes CALGGRGRGYNEQFF.